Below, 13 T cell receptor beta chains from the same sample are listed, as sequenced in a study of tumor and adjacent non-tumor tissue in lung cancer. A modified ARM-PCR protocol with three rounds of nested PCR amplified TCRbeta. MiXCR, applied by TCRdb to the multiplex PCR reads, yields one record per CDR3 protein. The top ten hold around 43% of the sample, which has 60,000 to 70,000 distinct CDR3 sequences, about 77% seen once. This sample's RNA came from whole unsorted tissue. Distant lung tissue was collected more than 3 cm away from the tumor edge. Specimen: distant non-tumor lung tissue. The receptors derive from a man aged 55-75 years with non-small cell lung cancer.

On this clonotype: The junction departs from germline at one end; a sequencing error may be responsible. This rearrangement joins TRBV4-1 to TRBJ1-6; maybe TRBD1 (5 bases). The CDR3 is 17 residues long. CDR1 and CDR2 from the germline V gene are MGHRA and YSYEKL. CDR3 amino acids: CASSQVFYRRSRSPFHF. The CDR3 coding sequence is TGCGCCAGCAGCCAAGTCTTTTACAGGAGGAGTCGATCACCCTTCCACTTT.

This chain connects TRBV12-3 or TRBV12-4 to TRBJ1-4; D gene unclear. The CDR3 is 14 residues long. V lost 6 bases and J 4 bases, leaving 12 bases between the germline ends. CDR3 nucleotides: TGTGCCAGCAGCCCCGGACGGGGTAATGAAAAACTGTTTTTT. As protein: CASSPGRGNEKLFF.

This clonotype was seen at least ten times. The CDR3 DNA sequence: TGCGCCAGCAGCCAAACAGGGGGCTCTGACAATGAGCAGTTCTTC. Its protein is CASSQTGGSDNEQFF. This chain joins TRBV4-1 and TRBJ2-1; 9 nucleotides match TRBD1. Germline CDR1 and CDR2: MGHRA and YSYEKL. Trimming removed 2 bases from V and 5 bases from J; junction bases left unmatched: 4. This CDR3 has 15 amino acids.

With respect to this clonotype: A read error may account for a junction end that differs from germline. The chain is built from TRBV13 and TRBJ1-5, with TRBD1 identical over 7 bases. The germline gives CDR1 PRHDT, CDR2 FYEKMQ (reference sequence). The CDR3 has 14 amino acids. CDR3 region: CASNLGQALGAQHF. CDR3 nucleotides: TGTGCCAGCAACTTAGGACAGGCTCTCGGGGCCCAGCACTTT.

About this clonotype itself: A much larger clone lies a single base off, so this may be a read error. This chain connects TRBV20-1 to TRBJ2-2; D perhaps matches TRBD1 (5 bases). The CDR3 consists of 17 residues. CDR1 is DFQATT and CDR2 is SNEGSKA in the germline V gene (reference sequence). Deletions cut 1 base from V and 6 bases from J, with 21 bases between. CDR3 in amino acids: CSARALDTSYNAGELFF. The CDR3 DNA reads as TGCAGTGCTAGAGCCCTGGACACCTCCTATAACGCCGGGGAGCTGTTTTTT.

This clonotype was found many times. CDR3 loop: CSGTGGTGELFF. CDR3 DNA sequence: TGCAGTGGCACAGGGGGAACCGGGGAGCTGTTTTTT. V usage is TRBV20-1 and J usage is TRBJ2-2; 8 nucleotides line up with TRBD1. Trimming took 7 bases from V and 5 from J; bases not matched to a gene: 3. The CDR3 consists of 12 residues. Germline CDR1 reads DFQATT; CDR2 reads SNEGSKA (reference sequence).

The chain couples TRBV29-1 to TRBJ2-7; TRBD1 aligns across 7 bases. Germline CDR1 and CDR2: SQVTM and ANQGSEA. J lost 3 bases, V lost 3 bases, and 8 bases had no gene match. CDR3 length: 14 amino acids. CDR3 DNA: TGCAGCGTTGAGACTCCGGGACAGTTCTACGAGCAGTACTTC. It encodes CSVETPGQFYEQYF.

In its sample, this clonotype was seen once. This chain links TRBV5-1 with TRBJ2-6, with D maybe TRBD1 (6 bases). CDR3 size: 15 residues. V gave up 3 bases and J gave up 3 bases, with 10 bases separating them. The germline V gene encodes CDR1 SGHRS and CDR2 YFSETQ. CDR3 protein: CASSSYRVGANVLTF. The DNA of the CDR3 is TGCGCCAGCAGCTCATACAGGGTTGGGGCCAACGTCCTGACTTTC.

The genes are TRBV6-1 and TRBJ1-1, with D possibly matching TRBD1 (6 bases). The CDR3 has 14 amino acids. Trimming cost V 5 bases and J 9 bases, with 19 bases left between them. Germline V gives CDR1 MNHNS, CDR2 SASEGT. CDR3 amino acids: CASSFSGGHNKAFF. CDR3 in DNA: TGTGCCAGCAGTTTCAGTGGGGGGCACAATAAAGCTTTCTTT.

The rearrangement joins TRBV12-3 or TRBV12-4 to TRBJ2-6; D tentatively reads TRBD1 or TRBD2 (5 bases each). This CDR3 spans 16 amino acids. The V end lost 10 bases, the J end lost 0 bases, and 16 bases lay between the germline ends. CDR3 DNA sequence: TGTGCCATGTGGACGGGGCTGGTCTCTGGGGCCAACGTCCTGACTTTC. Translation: CAMWTGLVSGANVLTF.

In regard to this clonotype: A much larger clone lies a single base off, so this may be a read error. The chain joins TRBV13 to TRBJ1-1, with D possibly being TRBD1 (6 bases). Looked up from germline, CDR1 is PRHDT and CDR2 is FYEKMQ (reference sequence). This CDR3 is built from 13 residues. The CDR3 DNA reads TGTGCCAGCAGCCTTCACAGGGACACTAAAGCTTTCTTT. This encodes CASSLHRDTKAFF.

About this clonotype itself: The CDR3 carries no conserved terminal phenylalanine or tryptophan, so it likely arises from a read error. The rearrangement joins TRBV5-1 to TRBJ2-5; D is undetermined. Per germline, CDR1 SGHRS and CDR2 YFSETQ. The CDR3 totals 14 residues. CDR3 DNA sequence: TGCGCCAGCAGTTTGGCCAATACAAAGGAGACCCAGTACTTA. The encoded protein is CASSLANTKETQYL.

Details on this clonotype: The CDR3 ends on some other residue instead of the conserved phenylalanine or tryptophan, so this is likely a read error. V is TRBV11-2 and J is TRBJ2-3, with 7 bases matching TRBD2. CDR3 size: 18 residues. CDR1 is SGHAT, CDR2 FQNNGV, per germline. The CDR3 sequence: CASSFDPSGTRSTDTQYI. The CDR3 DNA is TGTGCCAGTAGCTTTGACCCGAGCGGGACTCGGAGCACAGATACGCAGTATATT.